The table lists the clone carrying this T cell receptor beta chain with a count of one. The data were obtained in a study of T cell changes during pregnancy in multiple sclerosis. Only in-frame clones appear in the TCRdb table, and some are missing; sequencing was by immunoSEQ multiplex PCR. This sample carries 40,000 to 55,000 clones, 92% of them seen once, and the ten largest clones take 0.7% to 0.9%. V lost 5 bases, J lost 2 bases, and 13 bases lay in between. The CDR3 extends over 15 amino acids. The germline V gene encodes CDR1 SGHDT and CDR2 YYEEEE. The rearrangement uses TRBV5-6 and TRBJ2-2; D is possibly TRBD2 (5 bases). The starting material was CD4+ T cells from peripheral blood mononuclear cells, obtained in the third trimester of pregnancy. This sequence was found in a female donor with multiple sclerosis, enrolled in a pregnancy study. The CDR3 spells CASSPISGNTGELFF. The CDR3 DNA is TGTGCCAGCAGTCCAATTTCGGGAAACACCGGGGAGCTGTTTTTT.